This T cell receptor (beta chain) came from a study of blood T cell repertoires in COVID-19. A single count supports this clone. Profiled with immunoSEQ multiplex PCR; TCRdb holds only in-frame clones, not every one. Here the sample spans some 69,000 clones, 81% being singletons. Germline V lookup: CDR1 SNHLY, CDR2 FYNNEI. The CDR3 sequence is 17 residues long. Trimming removed 6 bases at V and 0 bases at J, with 15 bases between. This receptor was obtained from a woman in her 70s with acute or convalescent COVID-19. The sequenced sample was peripheral blood. This rearrangement joins TRBV2 to TRBJ1-6, with D maybe TRBD1 (6 bases). CDR3: CASRGPTGSSYNSPLHF. CDR3 DNA sequence: TGTGCCAGCAGGGGGCCCACAGGGTCCTCCTATAATTCACCCCTCCACTTT.